A selection of T cell receptor beta chains follows, all from one sample in a study of tumor-infiltrating lymphocytes in primary liver carcinoma. TCRdb analysed the multiplex PCR reads with MiXCR anew, one entry per CDR3 protein. Of 90,000 to 150,000 distinct CDR3 sequences in the sample, about two thirds were seen once. The specimen sequenced was tumor-adjacent normal liver tissue. The receptors derive from a woman aged 60-75 years with primary liver carcinoma and hepatitis B virus infection. The CDR3 runs from the conserved cysteine through the conserved F or W. D genes are given only for firm matches. Clone sizes are given selectively: once, few, many, or a class where the clone is expanded.

V gene	D gene	clone size	J gene	CDR3 protein	CDR3 DNA
TRBV10-3	-	few	TRBJ2-7	CAVASPTYEQYF	TGTGCCGTTGCGTCCCCTACCTACGAGCAGTACTTT
TRBV28	-	once	TRBJ1-5	CTSTRGGGHQSQHF	TGTACCAGCACGCGGGGGGGCGGCCATCAGTCCCAGCATTTT
TRBV9	TRBD1	few	TRBJ2-7	CASSASSGTGDYEQYF	TGTGCCAGCAGCGCCTCCTCCGGGACAGGCGATTACGAGCAGTACTTC
TRBV7-9	-	-	TRBJ1-1	CASSLDHRRQLNTEAFF	TGTGCCAGCAGCTTAGATCATCGTCGACAGCTGAACACTGAAGCTTTCTTT
TRBV29-1	TRBD1	once	TRBJ2-1	CSAPGQGAGLTKGQFF	TGCAGCGCCCCGGGACAGGGGGCCGGACTCACAAAGGGACAGTTCTTC
TRBV11-3	-	-	TRBJ2-1	CASSLGIGSGNEQFF	TGTGCCAGCAGCTTAGGGATCGGGAGTGGGAACGAGCAGTTCTTC
TRBV7-8	-	-	TRBJ2-7	CVSSKSSYEQYF	TGTGTCAGCAGCAAGAGCTCCTACGAGCAGTACTTC
TRBV29-1	TRBD1	many	TRBJ1-1	CSVEGTGGSMNTEAFF	TGCAGCGTTGAGGGAACAGGGGGATCCATGAACACTGAAGCTTTCTTT
TRBV11-2	TRBD2	-	TRBJ2-1	CASNFDPGSGRRNEQFF	TGTGCCAGCAACTTTGATCCGGGCAGCGGGAGGAGGAATGAGCAGTTCTTC
TRBV6-6	-	-	TRBJ1-1	CARSYGIRAFF	TGTGCCAGGAGTTACGGCATTCGAGCTTTCTTT
TRBV5-4	TRBD2	many	TRBJ2-7	CASSLVWDSAGGYEQYF	TGTGCCAGCAGCTTGGTTTGGGATTCAGCGGGGGGGTACGAGCAGTACTTC
TRBV7-9	TRBD2	-	TRBJ2-1	CASNSSSGHNEQFF	TGTGCCAGCAATTCTTCTAGCGGCCACAATGAGCAGTTCTTC
TRBV5-1	-	-	TRBJ2-3	CASSGRQTDTQYF	TGCGCCAGCAGCGGGCGACAGACAGATACGCAGTATTTT
TRBV30	-	-	TRBJ2-7	CAWSVQVGALHDF	TGTGCCTGGAGTGTACAGGTCGGAGCCCTGCATGACTTC
TRBV7-9	-	-	TRBJ1-1	CASSLGGSPNIEAFF	TGTGCCAGCAGCTTAGGCGGGTCTCCGAACATTGAAGCTTTCTTT
TRBV28	-	-	TRBJ2-2	CASRIRLSNTGELFF	TGTGCCAGCAGGATTCGGCTATCAAACACCGGGGAGCTGTTTTTT
TRBV28	-	many	TRBJ1-5	CASSPWDGNQPQHF	TGTGCCAGCAGTCCCTGGGACGGAAATCAGCCCCAGCATTTT
TRBV25-1	TRBD1	many	TRBJ2-6	CASSVPTGSGANVLTF	TGTGCCAGCAGTGTCCCGACAGGGTCTGGGGCCAACGTCCTGACTTTC
TRBV5-1	-	-	TRBJ1-4	CASSGHNGKLFF	TGCGCTAGCAGCGGACACAATGGGAAACTGTTTTTT
TRBV12-5	-	once	TRBJ2-5	CLSGLVEETQYF	TGTCTTAGTGGTTTGGTAGAGGAGACCCAATACTTC
TRBV5-1	-	-	TRBJ2-1	CASSLHGPEGVF	TGTGCCAGCAGCTTGCACGGGCCCGAAGGGGTCTTC
TRBV6-5	TRBD2	many	TRBJ2-1	CASSYSGGLAGGNEQFF	TGTGCCAGCAGTTACTCCGGGGGACTAGCGGGAGGTAATGAGCAGTTCTTC
TRBV6-5	-	many	TRBJ1-2	CASRQETYSNYGYTF	TGTGCCAGCAGACAGGAGACTTATTCTAACTATGGCTACACCTTC
TRBV5-1	-	few	TRBJ1-6	CASSLGSVDNSPLHF	TGCGCCAGCAGCTTGGGCTCTGTTGATAATTCACCCCTCCACTTT
TRBV29-1	-	once	TRBJ2-1	CNVAPEGLAEQFF	TGCAACGTTGCTCCAGAGGGGTTGGCTGAGCAGTTCTTC
TRBV29-1	TRBD2	-	TRBJ2-7	CSARPSGASGIYEQYF	TGCAGCGCCAGACCGAGTGGGGCTAGCGGAATTTACGAGCAGTACTTC
TRBV4-2	-	-	TRBJ1-2	CASNLRENYGYTF	TGTGCCAGCAACCTTCGGGAAAACTATGGCTACACCTTC
TRBV11-2	-	-	TRBJ1-2	CANSLTGSDYGCTF	-
TRBV4-2	-	-	TRBJ2-1	CASSPIGVVGQQFF	TGTGCCAGCAGCCCCATCGGGGTGGTCGGTCAGCAGTTCTTC
TRBV29-1	TRBD1	-	TRBJ2-3	CSVEGTGGAANAQYF	TGCAGCGTTGAGGGGACAGGGGGCGCAGCAAATGCGCAGTATTTT
TRBV7-3	TRBD2	-	TRBJ2-1	CASSRTGTSGYNEQFF	TGTGCCAGCAGCCGGACCGGGACTAGCGGTTACAATGAGCAGTTCTTC
TRBV6-2/TRBV6-3	-	-	TRBJ1-1	CTSSLQQNTEAIF	TGTACCAGCAGTCTCCAGCAGAACACTGAAGCTATCTTT
TRBV29-1	-	medium-sized	TRBJ2-2	CSVGWGAGELFF	TGCAGCGTTGGGTGGGGGGCCGGGGAGCTGTTTTTT
TRBV29-1	TRBD1	many	TRBJ1-2	CSVPPGDRAGGYAF	TGCAGCGTCCCCCCCGGGGACAGGGCGGGTGGCTACGCCTTC
TRBV5-6	TRBD1	many	TRBJ1-1	CASSLVGTGGAEAFF	TGTGCCAGCAGCTTGGTCGGGACAGGGGGTGCTGAAGCTTTCTTT
TRBV12-3/TRBV12-4	-	-	TRBJ2-1	CAGSPLSYNEQFF	TGTGCCGGCAGCCCGCTAAGTTACAATGAGCAGTTCTTC
TRBV12-3/TRBV12-4	TRBD2	many	TRBJ2-1	CASTRARGDYNEQFF	TGTGCCAGCACCCGAGCCCGGGGGGACTACAATGAGCAGTTCTTC
TRBV6-5	-	many	TRBJ1-4	CASSQTRGNEKLFF	TGTGCCAGCAGCCAAACCCGGGGAAATGAAAAACTGTTTTTT
TRBV10-2	TRBD2	-	TRBJ2-7	CPSSELGLAYELYF	TGCCCCAGCAGTGAGTTGGGACTAGCGTACGAGCTGTACTTC
TRBV6-5	-	once	TRBJ1-1	CANSYMGLGTEAFF	TGTGCCAACAGTTACATGGGGCTTGGCACTGAAGCTTTCTTT
TRBV11-2	-	-	TRBJ1-2	CASCPGYDYTF	TGTGCCAGCTGCCCCGGCTACGACTACACATTC
TRBV19	TRBD1	few	TRBJ2-5	CASSTDRGGQETQYF	TGTGCCAGTAGTACTGACAGGGGAGGCCAAGAGACCCAGTACTTC
TRBV14	TRBD1	-	TRBJ2-7	CTSRPGQNSYEQHF	TGTACCAGCCGACCGGGACAGAACTCCTACGAGCAGCACTTC
TRBV30	-	many	TRBJ2-4	CAWSVPSLWEENIQYF	TGTGCCTGGAGTGTACCTTCCTTGTGGGAGGAAAACATTCAGTACTTC
TRBV6-1	-	-	TRBJ1-2	CASSGVGLTNHGYTF	TGTGCCAGCAGTGGCGTGGGACTAACTAATCATGGCTACACCTTC
TRBV11-1	-	-	TRBJ2-1	CVSSFRGGILYNEQFF	TGTGTCAGCAGCTTTCGAGGCGGGATCTTATACAATGAGCAGTTCTTC
TRBV11-3	-	medium-sized	TRBJ2-1	CASSVGYNEQFF	TGTGCCAGCAGTGTGGGCTACAATGAGCAGTTCTTC
TRBV25-1	TRBD1	-	TRBJ2-7	CASSDPTGYDEQYF	TGTGCCAGCAGTGATCCGACAGGGTACGACGAGCAGTACTTC
TRBV29-1	-	many	TRBJ2-7	CSVTGWTDLEQYF	TGCAGCGTTACGGGATGGACAGACCTCGAGCAGTACTTC
TRBV7-2	TRBD2	-	TRBJ2-5	CASSFPGGTRDQETQYF	TGTGCCAGCAGCTTTCCCGGGGGGACCAGGGACCAAGAGACCCAGTACTTC
TRBV30	-	-	TRBJ2-1	CAWSVFNEQFF	TGTGCCTGGAGTGTTTTTAATGAGCAGTTCTTC
TRBV6-2/TRBV6-3	TRBD1	many	TRBJ2-7	CASSYRAQGDEQYF	TGTGCCAGCAGTTACCGGGCACAGGGGGACGAGCAGTACTTC
TRBV28	TRBD2	-	TRBJ2-1	CRLTTWTSGSSEQFF	TGTAGACTGACAACTTGGACTAGCGGGAGTAGTGAACAGTTCTTC
TRBV19	TRBD1	few	TRBJ1-2	CASTPTGVEANYGYTF	TGTGCCAGTACTCCGACAGGGGTTGAGGCTAACTATGGCTACACCTTC
TRBV29-1	TRBD1	once	TRBJ1-4	CSVVDPGQVSANEKLFF	TGCAGCGTTGTGGACCCCGGACAGGTGAGCGCTAATGAGAAACTGTTTTTT
TRBV29-1	-	-	TRBJ1-1	CIVEEEGRVETEVFF	TGCATCGTTGAAGAAGAGGGCAGGGTGGAGACTGAAGTTTTCTTT
TRBV30	-	-	TRBJ2-7	CAWRRRGVEEQYF	TGTGCCTGGAGGCGGCGGGGAGTCGAAGAGCAGTACTTC
TRBV12-3/TRBV12-4	-	-	TRBJ2-7	CASSPPRGGTYEQYF	TGTGCCAGCAGTCCTCCCAGGGGGGGAACCTACGAGCAGTACTTC
TRBV5-1	-	-	TRBJ2-3	CVSSVRYSGTQYF	TGCGTCAGCAGCGTCAGATACTCAGGTACGCAGTATTTT
TRBV28	-	-	TRBJ1-1	CASSFGDKSEDFF	TGTGCAAGCAGTTTTGGGGACAAATCTGAAGATTTCTTT